These 24 T cell receptor beta chains came from one sample sequenced in a study of blood T cell repertoires in COVID-19. Assay used: immunoSEQ multiplex PCR; TCRdb lists only in-frame clones, some missing. This table has some 290,000 clones, about four fifths appearing once. Sequenced: peripheral blood. The receptors originated from a woman aged 60-70 years with active or convalescent COVID-19.

This chain uses TRBV19 with TRBJ1-2; possible D gene TRBD1, 6 bases. V was shortened by 5 bases and J by 13 bases, with 23 bases between the two germline ends. CDR3 length equals 14 residues. Germline V lookup: CDR1 LNHDA, CDR2 SQIVND (reference sequence). The CDR3, as DNA: TGTGCCAGTAGTGAAGGGGGTGTCCCCCTTGGCGGCACCTTC. The encoded protein is CASSEGGVPLGGTF.

The chain joins TRBV13 to TRBJ2-1; D not resolved. Germline V gene lookup returns CDR1 PRHDT and CDR2 FYEKMQ (reference sequence). V was pared by 3 bases and J by 13 bases, with 13 bases between. The CDR3 runs to 12 residues. In nucleotides, the CDR3 is TGTGCCAGCAGCTTGGTTTATGGGCCCCAGTTCTTC. Amino acids: CASSLVYGPQFF.

The sample holds one count of this clone. The genes are TRBV18 and TRBJ2-7; 10 positions agree with TRBD2. Looked up from germline, CDR1 is KGHSH and CDR2 is LQKENI. The J segment lost 3 bases and the V segment lost 3 bases, leaving 5 bases of the junction unmatched. The CDR3 length is 15 residues. CDR3 residues: CASSPSGGLLYEQYF. CDR3 nucleotide sequence: TGTGCCAGCTCACCTAGCGGGGGGTTACTCTACGAGCAGTACTTC.

The rearrangement links TRBV5-1 to TRBJ2-7, with 8 nucleotides matching TRBD1. The CDR3 is 14 residues long. Unmatched junction bases numbered 9, after V lost 5 bases and J lost 5 bases. CDR1 SGHRS and CDR2 YFSETQ come from the germline V gene. The CDR3 DNA sequence: TGCGCCAGCAGTGATACCGGGACAGGTGACGAGCAGTACTTC. Its protein product is CASSDTGTGDEQYF.

This clone was seen just once. V and J are TRBV7-9 and TRBJ2-7; TRBD1 matches at 11 bases. Trimming cost V 4 bases and J 1 base; bases outside gene matches: 6. The germline V gene has CDR1 SEHNR and CDR2 FQNEAQ (reference sequence). CDR3 size: 16 residues. The CDR3 sequence: CASSSRTGGLSYEQYF. Here the CDR3 DNA reads TGTGCCAGCAGCTCCCGGACAGGGGGCCTTTCCTACGAGCAGTACTTC.

The rearrangement uses TRBV7-9 and TRBJ1-5, with 8 bases fitting TRBD1. V was pared by 1 base and J by 6 bases, with 2 bases of the junction left unmatched. CDR3 length: 14 amino acids. The germline V gene encodes CDR1 SEHNR and CDR2 FQNEAQ (reference sequence). The CDR3 protein is CASSLGTGIQPQHF. CDR3 bases: TGTGCCAGCAGCTTAGGGACAGGGATTCAGCCCCAGCATTTT.

V gene TRBV11-2 combines with J gene TRBJ1-2; no definite D call. The CDR3 spans 15 residues. V was trimmed by 5 bases and J by 1 base, leaving 14 bases between them. Germline lookup yields CDR1 SGHAT and CDR2 FQNNGV. CDR3 region: CASSLLSADNYGYTF. The CDR3 nucleotides read TGTGCCAGCAGCCTACTATCCGCCGATAACTATGGCTACACCTTC.

The chain combines TRBV6-5 with TRBJ2-1; D gene unclear. In germline, CDR1 is MNHEY, CDR2 SVGAGI. The CDR3 loop spans 14 amino acids. Between the trimmed V and J ends, which lost 0 bases and 0 bases, there was a span of 3 bases. CDR3 coding DNA: TGTGCCAGCAGTTACTCGAGCTCCTACAATGAGCAGTTCTTC. This codes for CASSYSSSYNEQFF.

The rearrangement links TRBV18 to TRBJ1-5; no definite D call. CDR3 length equals 15 residues. With 4 bases removed from V and 6 bases from J, the gap between germline ends came to 16 bases. From germline, CDR1 is KGHSH and CDR2 LQKENI. CDR3 bases: TGTGCCAGCTCACTAGGAGGAGCGGGGATTCAGCCCCAGCATTTT. This sequence encodes CASSLGGAGIQPQHF.

The chain recombines TRBV12-3 or TRBV12-4 with TRBJ1-5, with D perhaps TRBD1 (5 bases). The length of the CDR3 is 12 residues. Trimming removed 4 bases from V and 6 bases from J, with 7 bases in between. The CDR3 region has the DNA TGTGCCAGCAGTTGGGGGGTTCAGCCCCAGCATTTT. Translating gives CASSWGVQPQHF.

The gene calls are TRBV19 and TRBJ1-3; 8 nucleotides line up with TRBD1. With V trimmed by 3 bases and J by 0 bases, 10 bases remained unmatched. This CDR3 comprises 18 residues. Germline CDR1 LNHDA, CDR2 SQIVND (reference sequence). DNA for the CDR3: TGTGCCAGTAGTATTACCCCGGGACAGGTCCTCTCTGGAAACACCATATATTTT. As protein: CASSITPGQVLSGNTIYF.

The V gene is TRBV10-3, the J gene TRBJ1-1; the match to TRBD1 covers 7 bases. Looked up from germline, CDR1 is ENHRY and CDR2 is SYGVKD. The CDR3 has 14 residues. After removal of 5 bases from V and 1 base from J, the junction contained 4 bases not matched to a gene. The CDR3 protein is CAISQGQTNTEAFF. As DNA, the CDR3 is TGTGCCATCAGTCAGGGACAGACGAACACTGAAGCTTTCTTT.

The chain combines TRBV19 with TRBJ1-2; TRBD1 aligns across 7 bases. The CDR3 is 15 amino acids. Germline V gene lookup returns CDR1 LNHDA and CDR2 SQIVND (reference sequence). Trimming at V came to 4 bases and at J to 4 bases, leaving 9 bases not matched to a gene. The CDR3 here is CASSNDRDVVYGYTF. The DNA of the CDR3 is TGTGCCAGTAGTAATGACAGGGATGTTGTCTATGGCTACACCTTC.

The chain carries TRBV5-1 and TRBJ2-7; 14 nucleotides line up with TRBD2. J was trimmed by 2 bases and V by 4 bases; bases with no gene match: 14. Germline CDR1 reads SGHRS; CDR2 reads YFSETQ. This CDR3 has 19 residues. CDR3 nucleotides: TGCGCCAGCAGCCTGGCCCTAGGGACTAGCGGGGGAAGCGCCTACGAGCAGTACTTC. It is translated as CASSLALGTSGGSAYEQYF.

The V gene is TRBV5-6, the J gene TRBJ2-5, with 9 bases lining up with TRBD1. J lost 4 bases, V lost 6 bases, and 7 bases had no gene match. Germline lookup yields CDR1 SGHDT and CDR2 YYEEEE. This CDR3 comprises 14 residues. CDR3 region: CASIYRGLRETQYF. The CDR3, as DNA: TGTGCCAGCATCTACAGGGGGCTTCGAGAGACCCAGTACTTC.

The chain uses TRBV6-4 and TRBJ2-7, with TRBD2 identical over 9 bases. The CDR3 totals 15 residues. The germline V gene has CDR1 MRHNA and CDR2 SNTAGT. Losses at the gene ends were 3 bases for V and 3 bases for J; bases not matched to a gene: 6. The CDR3 coding sequence is TGTGCCAGCAGTGAGGTAGCGGGGGCAAACTACGAGCAGTACTTC. Its translation: CASSEVAGANYEQYF.

At least ten counts were recorded for this clone. The genes are TRBV7-9 and TRBJ2-7; 8 bases agree with TRBD1. Trimming at V came to 3 bases and at J to 6 bases, leaving 7 bases not matched to a gene. This CDR3 is 14 amino acids long. Germline values: CDR1 SEHNR, CDR2 FQNEAQ (reference sequence). In nucleotides, the CDR3 is TGTGCCAGCAGCTTGGGGACAGGACTGGTCGAGCAGTACTTC. Translated, it gives CASSLGTGLVEQYF.

V is TRBV23-1 and J is TRBJ2-1; 8 nucleotides align to TRBD2. TRBV23-1 is placed among ORFs of uncertain function. V was clipped by 0 bases and J by 5 bases; unmatched bases: 9. The CDR3 has 17 residues. The CDR3 coding sequence is TGCGCCAGCAGTCAATCGTGTCCGGGAGGGACACACAATGAGCAGTTCTTC. Protein product: CASSQSCPGGTHNEQFF.

The chain is built from TRBV9 and TRBJ2-2; 8 nucleotides line up with TRBD1. Trimming removed 0 bases from V and 8 bases from J; junction bases left unmatched: 6. The V gene's germline CDR1 is SGDLS and CDR2 YYNGEE. This CDR3 region has 15 residues. CDR3 loop: CASSVVQGVPGELFF. CDR3 bases: TGTGCCAGCAGCGTAGTACAGGGGGTACCAGGGGAGCTGTTTTTT.

This clone was recorded a few times. This chain links TRBV28 with TRBJ1-1; D remains ambiguous. Germline V gives CDR1 MDHEN, CDR2 SYDVKM. Trimming took 6 bases from V and 0 from J, leaving 14 bases between them. The CDR3 length is 15 residues. The CDR3 here is CASSPVGGLNTEAFF. DNA for the CDR3: TGTGCCAGCAGCCCCGTCGGAGGGTTGAACACTGAAGCTTTCTTT.

The chain is built from TRBV10-2 and TRBJ1-2; D not certain. The CDR3 runs to 15 residues. With 3 bases removed from V and 7 bases from J, the gap between germline ends came to 18 bases. Germline loops: CDR1 WSHSY, CDR2 SAAADI. In DNA, the CDR3 is TGCGCCAGCAGTGACCGCGTCGGAGGGATCCTTGGCTACACCTTC. It yields the protein CASSDRVGGILGYTF.

The chain has TRBV11-2 and TRBJ1-1; 7 nucleotides agree with TRBD1. V lost 1 base, J lost 3 bases, and 11 bases stayed unmatched. CDR3 length: 17 amino acids. Germline CDR1 is SGHAT and CDR2 is FQNNGV. This CDR3 is CASSLGPLTGSDTEAFF. In nucleotides, the CDR3 is TGTGCCAGCAGCTTAGGGCCCCTGACAGGGTCTGACACTGAAGCTTTCTTT.

V gene TRBV15 combines with J gene TRBJ1-4; the D is unclear. From germline, CDR1 is LNHNV and CDR2 YYDKDF (reference sequence). The CDR3 has 15 amino acids. Trimming took 0 bases from V and 2 from J, leaving 7 bases between them. The CDR3 nucleotides read TGTGCCACCAGCAGAGACCTCAGGACTAATGAAAAACTGTTTTTT. Its protein is CATSRDLRTNEKLFF.

The V and J genes are TRBV9 and TRBJ2-3; 13 bases are shared with TRBD2. The CDR3 has 16 amino acids. The germline V gene has CDR1 SGDLS and CDR2 YYNGEE. Trimming at V came to 5 bases and at J to 3 bases, leaving 6 bases not matched to a gene. The CDR3 region is CASSRSGLAGTDTQYF. The CDR3 DNA reads as TGTGCCAGCAGTAGATCGGGACTAGCGGGGACAGATACGCAGTATTTT. The whole variable domain, remainder taken from reference TRBV9 and TRBJ2-3, is DSGVTQTPKHLITATGQRVTLRCSPRSGDLSVYWYQQSLDQGLQFLIQYYNGEERAKGNILERFSAQQFPDLHSELNLSSLELGDSALYFCASSRSGLAGTDTQYFGPGTRLTVL.